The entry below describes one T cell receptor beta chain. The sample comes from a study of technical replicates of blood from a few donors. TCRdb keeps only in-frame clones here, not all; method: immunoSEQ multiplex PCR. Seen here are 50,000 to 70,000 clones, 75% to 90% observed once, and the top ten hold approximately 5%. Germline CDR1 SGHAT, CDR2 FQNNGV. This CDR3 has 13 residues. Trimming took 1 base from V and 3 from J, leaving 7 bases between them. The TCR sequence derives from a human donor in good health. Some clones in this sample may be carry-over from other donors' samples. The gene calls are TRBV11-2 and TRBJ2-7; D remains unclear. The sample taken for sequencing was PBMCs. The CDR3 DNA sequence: TGTGCCAGCAGCTTAGGTCAGATCTACGAGCAGTACTTC. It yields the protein CASSLGQIYEQYF.